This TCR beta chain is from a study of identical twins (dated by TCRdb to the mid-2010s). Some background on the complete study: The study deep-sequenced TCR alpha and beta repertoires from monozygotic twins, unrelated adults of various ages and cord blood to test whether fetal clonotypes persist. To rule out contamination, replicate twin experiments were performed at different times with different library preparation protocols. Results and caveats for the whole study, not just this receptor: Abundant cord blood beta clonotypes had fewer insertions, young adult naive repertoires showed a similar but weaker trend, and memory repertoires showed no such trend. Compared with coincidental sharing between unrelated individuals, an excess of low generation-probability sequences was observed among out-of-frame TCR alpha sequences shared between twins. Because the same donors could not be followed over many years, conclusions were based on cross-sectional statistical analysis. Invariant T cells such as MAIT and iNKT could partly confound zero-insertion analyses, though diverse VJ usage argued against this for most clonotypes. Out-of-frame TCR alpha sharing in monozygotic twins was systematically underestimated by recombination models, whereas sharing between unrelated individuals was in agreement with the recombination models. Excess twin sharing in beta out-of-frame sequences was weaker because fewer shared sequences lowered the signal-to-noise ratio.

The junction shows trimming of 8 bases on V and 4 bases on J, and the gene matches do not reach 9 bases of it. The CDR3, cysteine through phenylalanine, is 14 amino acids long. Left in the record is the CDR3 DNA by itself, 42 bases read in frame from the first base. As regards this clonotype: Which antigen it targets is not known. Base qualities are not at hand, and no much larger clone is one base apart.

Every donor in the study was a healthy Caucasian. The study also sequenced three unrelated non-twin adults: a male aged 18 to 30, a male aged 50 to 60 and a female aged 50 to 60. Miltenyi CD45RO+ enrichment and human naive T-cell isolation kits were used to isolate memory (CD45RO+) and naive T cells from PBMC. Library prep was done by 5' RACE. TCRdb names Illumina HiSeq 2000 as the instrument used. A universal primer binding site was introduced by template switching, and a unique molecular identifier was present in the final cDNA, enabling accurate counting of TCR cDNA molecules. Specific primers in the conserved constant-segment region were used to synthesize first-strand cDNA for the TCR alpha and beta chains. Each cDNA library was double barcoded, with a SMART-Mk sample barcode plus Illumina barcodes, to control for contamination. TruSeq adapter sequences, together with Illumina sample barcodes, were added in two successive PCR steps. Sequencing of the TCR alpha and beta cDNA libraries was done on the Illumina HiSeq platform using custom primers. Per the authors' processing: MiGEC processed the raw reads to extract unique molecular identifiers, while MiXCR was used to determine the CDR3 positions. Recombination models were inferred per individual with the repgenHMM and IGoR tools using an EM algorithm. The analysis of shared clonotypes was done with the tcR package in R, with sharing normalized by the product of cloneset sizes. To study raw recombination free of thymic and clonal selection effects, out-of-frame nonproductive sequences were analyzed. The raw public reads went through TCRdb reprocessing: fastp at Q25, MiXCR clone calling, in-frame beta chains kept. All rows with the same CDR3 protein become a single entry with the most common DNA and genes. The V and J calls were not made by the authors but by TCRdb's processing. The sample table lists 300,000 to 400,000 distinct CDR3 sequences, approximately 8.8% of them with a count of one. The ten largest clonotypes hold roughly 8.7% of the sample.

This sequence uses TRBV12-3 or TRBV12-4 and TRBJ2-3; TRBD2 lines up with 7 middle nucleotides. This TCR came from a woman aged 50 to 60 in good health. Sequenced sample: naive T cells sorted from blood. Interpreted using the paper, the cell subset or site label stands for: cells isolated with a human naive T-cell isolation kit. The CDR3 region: CASEGLESPDTQYF. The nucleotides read TGTGCCAGCGAAGGACTAGAATCTCCAGATACGCAGTATTTT.